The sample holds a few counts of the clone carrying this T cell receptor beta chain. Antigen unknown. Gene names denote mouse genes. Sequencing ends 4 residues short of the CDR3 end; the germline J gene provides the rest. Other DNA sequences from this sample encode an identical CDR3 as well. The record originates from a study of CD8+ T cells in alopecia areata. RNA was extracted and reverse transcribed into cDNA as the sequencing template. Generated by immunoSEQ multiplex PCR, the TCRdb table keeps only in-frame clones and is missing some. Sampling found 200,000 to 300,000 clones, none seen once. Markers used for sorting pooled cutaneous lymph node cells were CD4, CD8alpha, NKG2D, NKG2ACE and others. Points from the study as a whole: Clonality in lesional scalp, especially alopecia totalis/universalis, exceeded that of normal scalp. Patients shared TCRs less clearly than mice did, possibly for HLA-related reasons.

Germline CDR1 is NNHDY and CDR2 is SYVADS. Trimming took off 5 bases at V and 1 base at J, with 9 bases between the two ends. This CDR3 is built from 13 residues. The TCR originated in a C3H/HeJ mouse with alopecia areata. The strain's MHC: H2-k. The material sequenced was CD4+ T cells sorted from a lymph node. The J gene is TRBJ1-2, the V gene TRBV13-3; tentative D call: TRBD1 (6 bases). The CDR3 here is CASRRDKNSDYTF. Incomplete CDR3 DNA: TGTGCCAGCAGAAGGGACAAAAACTCC.